Listed below are T cell receptor beta chains from one sample, sequenced in a study of T-cell memory formation after mild COVID-19. MiXCR, applied by TCRdb to the 5' RACE reads, yields one record per CDR3 protein. The sample contains around 180,000 distinct CDR3 sequences, around 20% of which appear only once. Sequenced: PBMCs or a T cell subset sorted from them (not recorded which). The receptors originated from a man aged 18-30 years who had mild COVID-19 (a few samples of this study predate the infection). Cell type and time point are not known. The CDR3 runs from the conserved cysteine through the conserved F or W. The D gene is left open where the match is weak. A row's size may be missing; if present it is once, few, many or a size class.

d_gene,abundance,j_gene,v_gene,CDR3aa,CDR3nt
.,.,TRBJ1-6,TRBV11-2,CASSKDPYNSPLHF,TGTGCCAGCAGCAAAGACCCCTATAATTCACCCCTCCACTTT
TRBD2,many,TRBJ2-3,TRBV12-3/TRBV12-4,CASSQGGRAPDTQYF,TGTGCCAGCAGTCAAGGCGGGAGGGCGCCAGATACGCAGTATTTT
.,.,TRBJ2-3,TRBV7-2,CASSLRVLTDTQYF,TGTGCCAGCAGCTTAAGGGTCCTCACAGATACGCAGTATTTT
TRBD2,.,TRBJ2-4,TRBV12-3/TRBV12-4,CASSPSGLAKNIQYF,TGTGCCAGCAGTCCTAGCGGGTTAGCCAAAAACATTCAGTACTTC
TRBD1,.,TRBJ2-7,TRBV18,CASSPGQGVYYEQYF,TGTGCCAGCTCACCAGGACAGGGGGTCTACTACGAGCAGTACTTC
.,.,TRBJ2-2,TRBV6-2/TRBV6-3,CASHRLHTGELFF,TGTGCCAGCCACAGACTTCACACCGGGGAGCTGTTTTTT
TRBD1,.,TRBJ2-2,TRBV5-1,CASRRGQALGTGELFF,TGCGCCAGCAGGCGCGGACAGGCTCTCGGGACCGGGGAGCTGTTTTTT
.,few,TRBJ2-3,TRBV9,CASSVSPPDTQYF,TGTGCCAGCAGCGTCTCTCCGCCAGATACGCAGTATTTT
TRBD2,few,TRBJ2-3,TRBV20-1,CSAPKTSGGAGDTQYF,TGCAGTGCCCCCAAGACTAGCGGGGGGGCCGGAGATACGCAGTATTTT
TRBD2,.,TRBJ2-1,TRBV7-2,CASSETLAGGLDEQFF,TGTGCCAGCAGCGAGACGCTAGCGGGGGGGCTTGATGAGCAGTTCTTC
.,few,TRBJ2-2,TRBV12-3/TRBV12-4,CASGGSPGELFF,TGTGCCAGCGGGGGCTCTCCCGGGGAGCTGTTTTTT
TRBD1,.,TRBJ1-2,TRBV20-1,CSASDRGQRNYGYTF,TGCAGTGCTAGCGACAGGGGGCAGCGGAACTATGGCTACACCTTC
.,few,TRBJ1-6,TRBV4-2,CASSQVTGIGSPLHF,TGTGCCAGCAGCCAAGTAACCGGGATCGGGTCACCCCTCCACTTT
TRBD2,.,TRBJ2-5,TRBV3-1,CASSPSGGLETQYF,TGTGCCAGCAGCCCGTCGGGGGGGCTAGAGACCCAGTACTTC
.,few,TRBJ2-5,TRBV20-1,CSATTGSQETQYF,TGCAGTGCTACCACAGGCTCTCAAGAGACCCAGTACTTC
.,few,TRBJ2-1,TRBV18,CASSPMDWGEQFF,TGTGCCAGCTCACCTATGGATTGGGGTGAGCAGTTCTTC
.,many,TRBJ2-2,TRBV10-2,CASSERTGELFF,TGCGCCAGCAGTGAACGAACAGGGGAGCTGTTTTTT
.,.,TRBJ1-3,TRBV12-3/TRBV12-4,CASTLLDRHSGNTIYF,TGTGCCAGCACTTTGCTAGACAGACACTCTGGAAACACCATATATTTT
.,.,TRBJ2-3,TRBV14,CASSPSDPITDTQYF,TGTGCCAGCAGCCCTTCGGACCCAATTACAGATACGCAGTATTTT
TRBD2,.,TRBJ2-5,TRBV5-5,CASSPGLAGLFRETQYF,TGTGCCAGCAGCCCCGGACTAGCGGGGTTATTTAGGGAGACCCAGTACTTC
.,.,TRBJ2-3,TRBV6-6,CASSYPQGREDTQYF,TGTGCCAGCAGTTACCCCCAGGGGCGGGAAGATACGCAGTATTTT
.,.,TRBJ2-5,TRBV12-5,CASGRFEGETQYF,TGTGCTAGTGGAAGGTTCGAGGGAGAGACCCAGTACTTC
TRBD2,few,TRBJ2-2,TRBV5-4,CASSPPSRGRNTGELFF,TGTGCCAGCAGCCCCCCAAGTCGCGGGAGGAACACCGGGGAGCTGTTTTTT
TRBD1,few,TRBJ1-1,TRBV5-1,CASSLFGTAGTEAFF,TGCGCCAGCAGCTTATTCGGGACAGCGGGCACTGAAGCTTTCTTT
.,.,TRBJ1-1,TRBV6-4,CASSFTEDTEAFF,TGTGCCAGCAGCTTCACGGAGGACACTGAAGCTTTCTTT
.,many,TRBJ2-2,TRBV11-2,CASSLSRHTGELFF,TGTGCCAGCAGCTTATCCAGGCACACCGGGGAGCTGTTTTTT
TRBD1,.,TRBJ1-5,TRBV7-2,CASSPITGTGGYSNQPQHF,TGTGCCAGCAGCCCTATCACCGGGACAGGGGGGTATAGCAATCAGCCCCAGCATTTT
.,.,TRBJ2-3,TRBV5-1,CASSPGIGNTDTQYF,TGCGCCAGCAGCCCTGGGATCGGAAACACAGATACGCAGTATTTT
.,.,TRBJ1-5,TRBV20-1,CSANPLSDNQPQHF,TGCAGTGCTAACCCCTTGTCTGACAATCAGCCCCAGCATTTT
.,.,TRBJ1-5,TRBV6-6,CASTMRAGWGSNQPQHF,TGTGCCAGCACCATGAGGGCAGGGTGGGGTAGCAATCAGCCCCAGCATTTT
TRBD1,few,TRBJ1-5,TRBV6-6,CATGTGEGNQPQHF,TGTGCCACTGGGACAGGGGAAGGCAATCAGCCCCAGCATTTT
TRBD1,few,TRBJ1-5,TRBV6-2/TRBV6-3,CASSWTGVLGQPQHF,TGTGCCAGCAGTTGGACAGGGGTCCTCGGTCAGCCCCAGCATTTT
.,few,TRBJ1-4,TRBV9,CASSPGWSNEKLFF,TGTGCCAGCAGCCCAGGGTGGAGTAATGAAAAACTGTTTTTT
.,.,TRBJ1-3,TRBV4-3,CASSQGVHLSGNTIYF,TGCGCCAGCAGCCAGGGGGTCCACCTCTCTGGAAACACCATATATTTT
.,.,TRBJ1-6,TRBV7-9,CASSFGADNSPLHF,TGTGCCAGCAGCTTTGGGGCAGATAATTCACCCCTCCACTTT
.,.,TRBJ2-7,TRBV6-1,CASSTGVNYEQYF,TGTGCCAGCAGCACCGGGGTCAACTACGAGCAGTACTTC
TRBD1,.,TRBJ2-7,TRBV25-1,CASRTDRDEQYF,TGTGCCAGCAGAACCGACAGGGACGAGCAGTACTTC
.,few,TRBJ1-6,TRBV7-2,CASSPFLAESPLHF,TGTGCCAGCAGCCCCTTCTTGGCCGAGTCACCCCTCCACTTT
TRBD1,.,TRBJ2-2,TRBV5-1,CASRPPGQGTTGELFF,TGCGCCAGCAGACCACCGGGACAGGGGACAACCGGGGAGCTGTTTTTT
TRBD1,few,TRBJ1-4,TRBV29-1,CSVARGLTNEKLFF,TGCAGCGTTGCCAGGGGGCTGACTAATGAAAAACTGTTTTTT
TRBD1,.,TRBJ2-1,TRBV7-8,CASSQQWTGPRIF,TGTGCCAGCAGCCAGCAATGGACAGGGCCCAGAATCTTC
TRBD2,.,TRBJ2-5,TRBV11-2,CASSLLMGLAGEETQYF,TGTGCCAGCAGCCTCCTCATGGGGCTAGCGGGGGAGGAGACCCAGTACTTC